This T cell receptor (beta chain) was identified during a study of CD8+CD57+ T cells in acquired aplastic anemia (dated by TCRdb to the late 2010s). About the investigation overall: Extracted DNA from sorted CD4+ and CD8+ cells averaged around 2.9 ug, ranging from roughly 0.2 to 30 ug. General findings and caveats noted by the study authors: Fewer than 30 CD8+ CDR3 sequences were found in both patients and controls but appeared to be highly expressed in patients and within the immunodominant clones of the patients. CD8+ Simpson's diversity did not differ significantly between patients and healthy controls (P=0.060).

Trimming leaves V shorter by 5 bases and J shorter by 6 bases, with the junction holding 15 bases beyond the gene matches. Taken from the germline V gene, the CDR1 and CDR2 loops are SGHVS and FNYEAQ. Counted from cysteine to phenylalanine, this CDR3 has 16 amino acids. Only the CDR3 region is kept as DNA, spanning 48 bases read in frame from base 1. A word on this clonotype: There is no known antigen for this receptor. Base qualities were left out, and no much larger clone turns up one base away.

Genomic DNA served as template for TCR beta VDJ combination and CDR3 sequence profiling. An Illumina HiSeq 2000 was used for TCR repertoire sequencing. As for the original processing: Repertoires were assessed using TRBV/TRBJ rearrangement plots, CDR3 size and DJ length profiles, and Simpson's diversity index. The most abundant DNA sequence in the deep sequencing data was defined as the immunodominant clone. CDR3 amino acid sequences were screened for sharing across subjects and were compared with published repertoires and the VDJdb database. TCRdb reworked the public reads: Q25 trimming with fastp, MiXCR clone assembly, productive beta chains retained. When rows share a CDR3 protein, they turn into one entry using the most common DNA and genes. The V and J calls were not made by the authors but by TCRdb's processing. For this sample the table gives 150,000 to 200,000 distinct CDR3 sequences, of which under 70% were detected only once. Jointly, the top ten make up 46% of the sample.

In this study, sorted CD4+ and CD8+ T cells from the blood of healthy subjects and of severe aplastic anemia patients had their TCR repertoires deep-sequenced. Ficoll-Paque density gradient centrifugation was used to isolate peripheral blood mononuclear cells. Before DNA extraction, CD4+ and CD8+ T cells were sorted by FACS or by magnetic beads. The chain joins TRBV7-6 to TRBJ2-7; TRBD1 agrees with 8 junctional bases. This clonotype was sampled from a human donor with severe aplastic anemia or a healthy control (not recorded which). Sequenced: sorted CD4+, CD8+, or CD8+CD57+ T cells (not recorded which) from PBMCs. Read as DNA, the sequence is TGTGCCAGCAGCCTTGGTTCAGGACAGGGAAATGGCGAGCAGTACTTC. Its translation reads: CASSLGSGQGNGEQYF.